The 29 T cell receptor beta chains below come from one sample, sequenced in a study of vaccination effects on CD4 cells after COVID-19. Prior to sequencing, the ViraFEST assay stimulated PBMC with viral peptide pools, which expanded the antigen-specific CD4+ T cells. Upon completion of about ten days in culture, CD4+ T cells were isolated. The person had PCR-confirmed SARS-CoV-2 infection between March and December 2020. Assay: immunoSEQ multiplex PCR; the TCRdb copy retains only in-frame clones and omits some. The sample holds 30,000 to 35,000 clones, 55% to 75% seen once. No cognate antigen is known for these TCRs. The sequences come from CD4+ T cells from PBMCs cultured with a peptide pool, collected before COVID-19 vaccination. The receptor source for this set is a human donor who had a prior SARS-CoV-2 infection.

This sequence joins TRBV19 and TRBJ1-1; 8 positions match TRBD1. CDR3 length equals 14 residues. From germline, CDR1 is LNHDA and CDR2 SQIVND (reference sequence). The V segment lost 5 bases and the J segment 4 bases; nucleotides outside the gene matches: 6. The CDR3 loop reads CASSANRGSTEAFF. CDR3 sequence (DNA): TGTGCCAGTAGTGCGAACAGGGGGTCCACTGAAGCTTTCTTT.

CDR3 loop: CASSPRSTVSYEQYF. The CDR3, as DNA: TGTGCCAGCAGCCCGCGGTCGACAGTCTCCTACGAGCAGTACTTC. This rearrangement joins TRBV3-1 (or the pseudogene TRBV3-2) to TRBJ2-7; tentatively, D is TRBD1 (5 bases). With 4 bases removed from V and 0 bases from J, the gap between germline ends came to 13 bases. The CDR3 covers 15 residues. Germline values: CDR1 LGHDT, CDR2 YNNKEL (reference sequence).

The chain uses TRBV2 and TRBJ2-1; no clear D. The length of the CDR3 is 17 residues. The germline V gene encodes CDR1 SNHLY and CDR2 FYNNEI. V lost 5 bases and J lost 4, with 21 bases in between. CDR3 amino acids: CASSILFFVAGYNEQFF. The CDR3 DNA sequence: TGTGCCAGCAGTATCCTCTTTTTCGTCGCTGGGTACAATGAGCAGTTCTTC.

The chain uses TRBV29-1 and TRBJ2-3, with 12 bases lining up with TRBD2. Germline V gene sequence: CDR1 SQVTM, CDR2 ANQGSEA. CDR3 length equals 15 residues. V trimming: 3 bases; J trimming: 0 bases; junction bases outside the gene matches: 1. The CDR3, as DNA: TGCAGCGTTGAGGGGACTAGCGGGAGCACAGATACGCAGTATTTT. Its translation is CSVEGTSGSTDTQYF.

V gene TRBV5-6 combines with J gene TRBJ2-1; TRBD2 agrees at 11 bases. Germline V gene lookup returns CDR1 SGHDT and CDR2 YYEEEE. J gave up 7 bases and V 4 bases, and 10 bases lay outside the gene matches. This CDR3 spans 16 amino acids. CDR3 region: CASSLLAGGLRNEQFF. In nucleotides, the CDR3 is TGTGCCAGCAGCCTGCTAGCGGGGGGATTGAGAAATGAGCAGTTCTTC.

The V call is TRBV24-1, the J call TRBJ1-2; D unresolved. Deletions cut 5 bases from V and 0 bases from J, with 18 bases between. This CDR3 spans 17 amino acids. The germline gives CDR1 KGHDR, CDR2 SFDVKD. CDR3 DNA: TGTGCCACCAGTGGGCCAAGCCGGGAGCATCCTAACTATGGCTACACCTTC. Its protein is CATSGPSREHPNYGYTF.

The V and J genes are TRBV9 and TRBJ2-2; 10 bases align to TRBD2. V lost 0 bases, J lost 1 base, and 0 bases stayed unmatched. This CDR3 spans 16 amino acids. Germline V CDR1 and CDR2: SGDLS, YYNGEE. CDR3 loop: CASSVGTSGNTGELFF. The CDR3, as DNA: TGTGCCAGCAGCGTAGGGACTAGCGGGAACACCGGGGAGCTGTTTTTT.

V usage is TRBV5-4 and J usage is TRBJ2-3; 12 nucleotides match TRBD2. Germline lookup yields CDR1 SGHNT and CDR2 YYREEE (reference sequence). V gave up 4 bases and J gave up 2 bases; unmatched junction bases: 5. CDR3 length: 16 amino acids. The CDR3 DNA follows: TGTGCCAGCAGCGCCGGACTAGCGGGGATCACAGATACGCAGTATTTT. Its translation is CASSAGLAGITDTQYF.

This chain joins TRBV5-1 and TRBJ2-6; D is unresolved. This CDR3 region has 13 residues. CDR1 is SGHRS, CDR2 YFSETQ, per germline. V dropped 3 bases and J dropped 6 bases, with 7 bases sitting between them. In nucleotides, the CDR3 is TGCGCCAGCAGCTACGAGTCGGCCAACGTCCTGACTTTC. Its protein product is CASSYESANVLTF.

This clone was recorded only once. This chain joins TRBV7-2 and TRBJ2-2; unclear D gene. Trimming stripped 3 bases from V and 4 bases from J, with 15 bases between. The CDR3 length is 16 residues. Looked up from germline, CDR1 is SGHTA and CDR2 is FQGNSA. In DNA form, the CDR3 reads TGTGCCAGCAGCTTTCAAGTTAGTGAGATCACCGGGGAGCTGTTTTTT. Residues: CASSFQVSEITGELFF.

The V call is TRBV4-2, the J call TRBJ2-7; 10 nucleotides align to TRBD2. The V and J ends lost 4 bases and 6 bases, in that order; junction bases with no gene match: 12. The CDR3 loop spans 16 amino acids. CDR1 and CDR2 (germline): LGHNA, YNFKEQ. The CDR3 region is CASSLHPSGRGSEQYF. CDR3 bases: TGTGCCAGCAGCCTCCACCCTAGCGGGAGAGGTTCCGAGCAGTACTTC.

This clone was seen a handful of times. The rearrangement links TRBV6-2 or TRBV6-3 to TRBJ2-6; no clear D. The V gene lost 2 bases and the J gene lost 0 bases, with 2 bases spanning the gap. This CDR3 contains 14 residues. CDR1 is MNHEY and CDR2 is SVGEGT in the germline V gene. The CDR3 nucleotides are TGTGCCAGCAGTTACAACTCTGGGGCCAACGTCCTGACTTTC. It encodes CASSYNSGANVLTF.

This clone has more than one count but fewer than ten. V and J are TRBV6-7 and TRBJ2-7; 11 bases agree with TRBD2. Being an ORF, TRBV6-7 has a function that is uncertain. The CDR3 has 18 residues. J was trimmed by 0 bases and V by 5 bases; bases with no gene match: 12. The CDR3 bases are TGTGCCAGCAGTAACGCAGGGACTAGCGGACTAGACTCCTACGAGCAGTACTTC. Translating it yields CASSNAGTSGLDSYEQYF.

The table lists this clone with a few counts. The CDR3 sequence: CASSQVGGDEQFF. DNA of the CDR3: TGCGCCAGCAGCCAAGTCGGGGGGGATGAGCAGTTCTTC. The chain joins TRBV4-3 to TRBJ2-1; 8 bases are a match to TRBD2. Germline values: CDR1 LGHNA, CDR2 YSLEER. The CDR3 has 13 amino acids. V lost 1 base and J lost 8; bases outside the gene matches: 1.

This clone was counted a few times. CDR3 loop: CASSYTGSDGYTF. As DNA, the CDR3 is TGTGCCAGCAGCTACACAGGGAGTGACGGCTACACCTTC. The rearrangement links TRBV11-1 to TRBJ1-2; a possible D gene is TRBD1 (6 bases). Germline CDR1 SGHAT, CDR2 FQDESV (reference sequence). The V end was cut by 4 bases, the J end by 8 bases, with 14 bases between. The CDR3 spans 13 residues. Combining the CDR3 with reference TRBV11-1 and TRBJ1-2 gives the whole variable domain EAEVAQSPRYKITEKSQAVAFWCDPISGHATLYWYRQILGQGPELLVQFQDESVVDDSQLPKDRFSAERLKGVDSTLKIQPAELGDSAMYLCASSYTGSDGYTFGSGTRLTVV.

The DNA of the CDR3 is TGCGCCAGCCAGGCCGGGACGGCTGTCTACGAGCAGTACTTC. It encodes CASQAGTAVYEQYF. J is TRBJ2-7 and V is TRBV5-1, with D perhaps being TRBD1 or TRBD2 (5 bases each). The CDR3 is made up of 14 amino acids. Germline V gives CDR1 SGHRS, CDR2 YFSETQ. The germline V and J ends were trimmed by 7 bases and 3 bases, with 17 bases remaining between them. Full variable domain (remainder filled in from reference TRBV5-1 and TRBJ2-7): KAGVTQTPRYLIKTRGQQVTLSCSPISGHRSVSWYQQTPGQGLQFLFEYFSETQRNKGNFPGRFSGRQFSNSRSEMNVSTLELGDSALYLCASQAGTAVYEQYFGPGTRLTVT.

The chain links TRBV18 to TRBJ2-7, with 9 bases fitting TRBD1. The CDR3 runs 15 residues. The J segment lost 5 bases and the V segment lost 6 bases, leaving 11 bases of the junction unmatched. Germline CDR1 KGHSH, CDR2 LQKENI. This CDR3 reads CASSPGTGIFHEQYF. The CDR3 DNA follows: TGTGCCAGCTCTCCAGGGACAGGGATTTTCCACGAGCAGTACTTC.

CDR3 sequence: CASSLTGTYEQYF. The CDR3, as DNA: TGCGCCAGCAGCTTGACAGGAACCTACGAGCAGTACTTC. The V and J genes are TRBV5-1 and TRBJ2-7; a possible D gene is TRBD1 (5 bases). V was cut by 1 base and J by 2 bases, with 7 bases left in between. Germline V CDR1 and CDR2: SGHRS, YFSETQ. The CDR3 covers 13 residues. Complete variable domain (other parts from reference TRBV5-1 and TRBJ2-7): KAGVTQTPRYLIKTRGQQVTLSCSPISGHRSVSWYQQTPGQGLQFLFEYFSETQRNKGNFPGRFSGRQFSNSRSEMNVSTLELGDSALYLCASSLTGTYEQYFGPGTRLTVT.

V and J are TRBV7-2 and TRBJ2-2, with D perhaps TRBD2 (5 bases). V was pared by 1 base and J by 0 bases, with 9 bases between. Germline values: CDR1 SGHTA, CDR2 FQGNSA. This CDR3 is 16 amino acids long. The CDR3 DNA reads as TGTGCCAGCAGCTTAGACCCAGCGGCGAACACCGGGGAGCTGTTTTTT. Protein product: CASSLDPAANTGELFF.

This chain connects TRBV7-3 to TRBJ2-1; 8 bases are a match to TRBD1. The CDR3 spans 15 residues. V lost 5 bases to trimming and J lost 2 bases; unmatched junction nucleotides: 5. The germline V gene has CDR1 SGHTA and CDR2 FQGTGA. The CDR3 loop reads CASSRQGTTYNEQFF. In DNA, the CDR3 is TGTGCCAGCAGCCGACAGGGGACGACCTACAATGAGCAGTTCTTC.

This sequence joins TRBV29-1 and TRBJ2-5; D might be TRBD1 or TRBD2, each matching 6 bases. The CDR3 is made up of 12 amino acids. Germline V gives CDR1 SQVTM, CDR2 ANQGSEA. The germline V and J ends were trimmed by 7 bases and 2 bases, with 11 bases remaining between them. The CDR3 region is CSAEGGQETQYF. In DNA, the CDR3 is TGCAGCGCTGAGGGGGGACAAGAGACCCAGTACTTC.

The CDR3 region has the DNA TGTGCCTGGAGCCGGGACAGACAACTGTTTTTT. It encodes CAWSRDRQLFF. This rearrangement joins TRBV30 to TRBJ1-4; 7 nucleotides match TRBD1. This CDR3 has 11 amino acids. Germline values: CDR1 GTSNPN, CDR2 SVGIG (reference sequence). The J segment lost 12 bases and the V segment lost 3 bases, leaving 4 bases of the junction unmatched.

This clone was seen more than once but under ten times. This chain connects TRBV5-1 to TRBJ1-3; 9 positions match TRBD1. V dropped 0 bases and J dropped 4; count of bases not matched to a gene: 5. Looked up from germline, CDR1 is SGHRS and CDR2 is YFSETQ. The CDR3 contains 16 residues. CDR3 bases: TGCGCCAGCAGCTTGGTAGGGACAGGGTACGGAAACACCATATATTTT. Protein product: CASSLVGTGYGNTIYF. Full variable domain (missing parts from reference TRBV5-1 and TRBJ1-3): KAGVTQTPRYLIKTRGQQVTLSCSPISGHRSVSWYQQTPGQGLQFLFEYFSETQRNKGNFPGRFSGRQFSNSRSEMNVSTLELGDSALYLCASSLVGTGYGNTIYFGEGSWLTVV.

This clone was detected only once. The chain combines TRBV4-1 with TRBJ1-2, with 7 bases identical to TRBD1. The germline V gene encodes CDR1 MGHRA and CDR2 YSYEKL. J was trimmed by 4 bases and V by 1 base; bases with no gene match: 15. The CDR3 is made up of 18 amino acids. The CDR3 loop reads CASSQVGITGEIRYGYTF. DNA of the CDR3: TGCGCCAGCAGCCAAGTTGGAATAACAGGGGAAATTCGCTATGGCTACACCTTC.

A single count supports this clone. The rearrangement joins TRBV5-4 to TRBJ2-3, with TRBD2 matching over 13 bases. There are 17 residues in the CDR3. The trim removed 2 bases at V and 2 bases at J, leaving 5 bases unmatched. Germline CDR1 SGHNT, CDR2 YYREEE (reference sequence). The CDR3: CASSLGTSGTPTDTQYF. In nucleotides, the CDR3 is TGTGCCAGCAGCTTAGGGACTAGCGGGACCCCCACAGATACGCAGTATTTT.

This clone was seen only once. CDR3 in amino acids: CASSRQRTALTYEQYF. The CDR3 bases are TGTGCCAGCAGCCGACAAAGGACAGCGTTAACCTACGAGCAGTACTTC. The chain couples TRBV4-2 to TRBJ2-7; D is perhaps TRBD1 (6 bases). Germline CDR1 is LGHNA and CDR2 is YNFKEQ. CDR3 length: 16 residues. Trimming removed 4 bases from V and 2 bases from J, with 18 bases in between.

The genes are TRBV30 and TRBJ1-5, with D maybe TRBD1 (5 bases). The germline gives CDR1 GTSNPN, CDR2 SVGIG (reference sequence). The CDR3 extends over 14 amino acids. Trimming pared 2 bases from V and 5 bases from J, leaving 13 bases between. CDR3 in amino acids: CAWSMGQGHQPQHF. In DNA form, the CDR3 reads TGTGCCTGGAGTATGGGTCAGGGTCATCAGCCCCAGCATTTT.

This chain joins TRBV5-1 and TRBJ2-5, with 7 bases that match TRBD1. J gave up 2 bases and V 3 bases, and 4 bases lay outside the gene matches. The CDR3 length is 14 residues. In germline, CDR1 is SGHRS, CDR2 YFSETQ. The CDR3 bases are TGCGCCAGCAGCTCGCCGGGACAGCAAGAGACCCAGTACTTC. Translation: CASSSPGQQETQYF.

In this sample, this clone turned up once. The CDR3, as DNA: TGTGCCAGTAGCCCGGGACAGTTCACAGATACGCAGTATTTT. Protein sequence: CASSPGQFTDTQYF. The rearrangement uses TRBV19 and TRBJ2-3, with 7 bases fitting TRBD1. There are 14 residues in the CDR3. The V gene end was trimmed by 6 bases and the J gene end by 2 bases; junction bases not matched to a gene: 5. The germline CDR1 and CDR2 sequences are LNHDA and SQIVND (reference sequence). Using reference TRBV19 and TRBJ2-3 for the parts outside the CDR3, the full variable domain is DGGITQSPKYLFRKEGQNVTLSCEQNLNHDAMYWYRQDPGQGLRLIYYSQIVNDFQKGDIAEGYSVSREKKESFPLTVTSAQKNPTAFYLCASSPGQFTDTQYFGPGTRLTVL.